The 30 T cell receptor beta chains below were found in one sample sequenced in a study of T cell responses to AZD1222 COVID-19 vaccine. The table came from immunoSEQ multiplex PCR; TCRdb's copy has only in-frame clones and leaves some out. Of about 85,000 clones in the sample, 85% were seen once. The sample in question was peripheral blood, obtained 28 days after the second AZD1222 dose. These receptors were collected from an adult who received the AZD1222 COVID-19 vaccine.

The genes are TRBV18 and TRBJ2-7, with unresolved D. This CDR3 is built from 15 residues. Germline CDR1 reads KGHSH; CDR2 reads LQKENI. Trimming left V 8 bases short and J 2 bases short, with 19 bases between. In DNA, the CDR3 is TGTGCCAGCACAGAACATACCGGCAGCACCTACGAGCAGTACTTC. Translating gives CASTEHTGSTYEQYF. The complete variable domain, with remaining parts taken from reference TRBV18 and TRBJ2-7, reads NAGVMQNPRHLVRRRGQEARLRCSPMKGHSHVYWYRQLPEEGLKFMVYLQKENIIDESGMPKERFSAEFPKEGPSILRIQQVVRGDSAAYFCASTEHTGSTYEQYFGPGTRLTVT.

The chain combines TRBV30 with TRBJ2-7; the D gene is possibly TRBD2 (5 bases). The V end lost 4 bases, the J end lost 0 bases, and 10 bases lay between the germline ends. The CDR3 length is 13 residues. Germline CDR1 reads GTSNPN; CDR2 reads SVGIG (reference sequence). The CDR3: CAWTTGISYEQYF. The CDR3 DNA is TGTGCCTGGACCACCGGGATCTCCTACGAGCAGTACTTC.

The CDR3 protein is CASSRDAVMNTEAFF. The DNA of the CDR3 is TGTGCCAGCAGCCGGGACGCAGTCATGAACACTGAAGCTTTCTTT. The V and J genes are TRBV6-5 and TRBJ1-1; perhaps TRBD1 as D (5 bases). Germline-derived CDR1 and CDR2 are MNHEY and SVGAGI. V lost 6 bases and J lost 0, with 14 bases in between. This CDR3 spans 15 amino acids.

This chain uses TRBV6-5 with TRBJ1-1; D not certain. V shed 8 bases and J shed 0 bases, with 4 bases lying between them. CDR3 length: 11 amino acids. Germline assignment: CDR1 MNHEY and CDR2 SVGAGI. The chain's CDR3 is CASPLNTEAFF. The CDR3 bases are TGTGCCAGCCCCTTGAACACTGAAGCTTTCTTT.

The CDR3: CASSQEGGTGELFF. The CDR3 region has the DNA TGTGCCAGCAGCCAGGAGGGAGGAACCGGGGAGCTGTTTTTT. The chain is built from TRBV3-1 (or the pseudogene TRBV3-2) and TRBJ2-2; maybe TRBD2 (6 bases). Germline CDR1 LGHDT, CDR2 YNNKEL (reference sequence). This CDR3 contains 14 residues. V was cut by 3 bases and J by 5 bases, with 10 bases left in between.

This rearrangement joins TRBV7-9 to TRBJ1-3; no clear D gene. This CDR3 is 13 amino acids long. V was trimmed by 9 bases and J by 0 bases, leaving 9 bases between them. Looked up from germline, CDR1 is SEHNR and CDR2 is FQNEAQ (reference sequence). This chain's CDR3 is CASYPPSGNTIYF. CDR3 bases: TGTGCCAGTTACCCTCCCTCTGGAAACACCATATATTTT.

This clone has just one count. The junction shows a germline mismatch at one end, possibly a read error. This sequence joins TRBV7-7 and TRBJ2-7; 9 bases line up with TRBD2. Germline values: CDR1 SSHAT, CDR2 FNYEAQ (reference sequence). The CDR3 is 16 amino acids. This CDR3 is CASSPLGGGAAYEQYF. The CDR3 nucleotides read TGTGCTAGCAGCCCCCTCGGCGGGGGGGCGGCGTACGAGCAGTACTTC.

Comment on this clone: Other DNA sequences in the same sample also yield this CDR3. The chain employs TRBV5-1 and TRBJ1-3; D is perhaps TRBD1 (5 bases). Germline CDR1 SGHRS, CDR2 YFSETQ. The CDR3 runs 16 residues. V lost 4 bases and J lost 4, with 18 bases in between. CDR3 sequence reads: CASSGLDSGWGNTIYF. CDR3 nucleotide sequence: TGCGCCAGCAGCGGTCTTGATTCAGGGTGGGGAAACACCATATATTTT.

The V and J genes are TRBV5-1 and TRBJ1-1; D may be TRBD1 (5 bases). Trimming stripped 0 bases from V and 1 base from J, with 7 bases between. CDR1 and CDR2 from the germline V gene are SGHRS and YFSETQ. The CDR3 length is 14 residues. CDR3 nucleotide sequence: TGCGCCAGCAGCTTGGCCGGGGGGAACACTGAAGCTTTCTTT. This sequence encodes CASSLAGGNTEAFF.

The rearrangement links TRBV9 to TRBJ2-2; perhaps TRBD1 as D (6 bases). Germline V gives CDR1 SGDLS, CDR2 YYNGEE. V was pared by 5 bases and J by 8 bases, with 10 bases between. The CDR3 sequence is 12 residues long. The CDR3 region is CASRQGSGELFF. CDR3 nucleotides: TGTGCCAGCAGACAGGGTTCGGGGGAGCTGTTTTTT.

V is TRBV5-1 and J is TRBJ1-3; 8 bases line up with TRBD1. The CDR3 loop spans 15 amino acids. The V gene end was trimmed by 4 bases and the J gene end by 2 bases; junction bases not matched to a gene: 5. Germline V gene lookup returns CDR1 SGHRS and CDR2 YFSETQ. CDR3 sequence (DNA): TGCGCCAGCAGCATAGGACAGGGCCCTGGAAACACCATATATTTT. This gives the protein CASSIGQGPGNTIYF.

This rearrangement joins TRBV12-3 or TRBV12-4 to TRBJ1-6; 10 nucleotides align to TRBD1. V dropped 8 bases and J dropped 8; count of bases not matched to a gene: 3. The CDR3 has 13 amino acids. CDR3 sequence (DNA): TGTGCCAGCTGGGACAGGGGCGATTCACCCCTCCACTTT. Translation gives CASWDRGDSPLHF.

The genes are TRBV7-9 and TRBJ1-1; TRBD1 might be the D (6 bases). Germline V CDR1 and CDR2: SEHNR, FQNEAQ (reference sequence). Trimming stripped 2 bases from V and 8 bases from J, with 15 bases between. CDR3 length equals 14 residues. CDR3 coding DNA: TGTGCCAGCAGCTTAATAGGGGGTGTGGGAGAAGCTTTCTTT. As protein: CASSLIGGVGEAFF.

The chain has TRBV30 and TRBJ2-5; D is unclear. Trimming stripped 0 bases from V and 0 bases from J, with 2 bases between. Per germline, CDR1 GTSNPN and CDR2 SVGIG (reference sequence). CDR3 length equals 12 residues. In DNA, the CDR3 is TGTGCCTGGAGTGTTTACCAAGAGACCCAGTACTTC. It specifies CAWSVYQETQYF.

This clone has only one observation. The chain joins TRBV2 to TRBJ2-2; a possible D gene is TRBD2 (6 bases). The CDR3 contains 15 residues. Trimming took 6 bases from V and 7 from J, leaving 18 bases between them. CDR1 and CDR2 from the germline V gene are SNHLY and FYNNEI. CDR3 in amino acids: CASSAKEGWNGELFF. Written as DNA, the CDR3 is TGTGCCAGCAGCGCCAAGGAGGGGTGGAACGGGGAGCTGTTTTTT.

This chain joins TRBV2 and TRBJ2-1, with D unclear. Germline V gives CDR1 SNHLY, CDR2 FYNNEI. The CDR3 spans 11 residues. The V and J ends lost 6 bases and 8 bases respectively, with 8 bases between them. The CDR3 coding sequence is TGTGCCAGCAGCCTTCGAGATGAGCAGTTCTTC. It codes for CASSLRDEQFF.

The V gene is TRBV3-1 (or the pseudogene TRBV3-2), the J gene TRBJ2-7, with 13 nucleotides matching TRBD2. With V trimmed by 3 bases and J by 3 bases, 2 bases remained unmatched. Germline V gene lookup returns CDR1 LGHDT and CDR2 YNNKEL (reference sequence). The CDR3 sequence is 15 residues long. Here the CDR3 reads CASSQGLAGNYEQYF. The CDR3 bases are TGTGCCAGCAGCCAGGGACTAGCGGGAAACTACGAGCAGTACTTC.

V usage is TRBV10-1 and J usage is TRBJ2-1; 10 positions match TRBD1. The CDR3 is 16 residues long. V shed 3 bases and J 8 bases; nucleotides not matched to a gene: 10. Germline CDR1 and CDR2: WNHNN and SYGVQD (reference sequence). The CDR3 is CASSDPGTGVGDEQFF. CDR3 DNA: TGCGCCAGCAGTGACCCCGGGACAGGGGTGGGCGATGAGCAGTTCTTC.

This clone was seen once. The chain couples TRBV7-3 to TRBJ2-3; D perhaps matches TRBD2 (5 bases). CDR3 length: 15 amino acids. Germline CDR1 is SGHTA and CDR2 is FQGTGA. The V and J ends lost 2 bases and 4 bases respectively, with 13 bases between them. CDR3 residues: CASSLAGGGSDTQYF. The CDR3, as DNA: TGTGCCAGCAGCTTAGCCGGAGGAGGATCAGATACGCAGTATTTT.

The gene calls are TRBV4-2 and TRBJ2-3; no definite D call. V lost 4 bases to trimming and J lost 2 bases, with 13 bases between them. The V gene's germline CDR1 is LGHNA and CDR2 YNFKEQ. This CDR3 has 15 amino acids. CDR3 protein: CASSPQQAYTDTQYF. CDR3 nucleotides: TGTGCCAGCAGCCCCCAGCAGGCCTACACAGATACGCAGTATTTT.

This clone was picked up a small number of times. V and J are TRBV12-3 or TRBV12-4 and TRBJ1-1, with D possibly being TRBD1 (6 bases). V lost 5 bases and J lost 3, with 10 bases in between. The CDR3 is 13 amino acids. The CDR3, as DNA: TGTGCCAGCAGTCAGGGGTTTTACACTGAAGCTTTCTTT. This codes for CASSQGFYTEAFF.

The rearrangement uses TRBV5-4 and TRBJ1-2; 7 bases fit TRBD1. V lost 2 bases and J lost 7; bases outside the gene matches: 5. This CDR3 is built from 13 residues. Germline V CDR1 and CDR2: SGHNT, YYREEE (reference sequence). CDR3 sequence: CASSFSGGPGYTF. The CDR3 DNA is TGTGCCAGCAGCTTTTCAGGGGGGCCTGGCTACACCTTC.

V usage is TRBV6-5 and J usage is TRBJ2-7; D call uncertain. This CDR3 is built from 11 residues. V was pared by 6 bases and J by 7 bases, with 10 bases between. Germline V gene lookup returns CDR1 MNHEY and CDR2 SVGAGI. The CDR3 DNA reads TGTGCCAGCAGCCTAGAAGGAGAGCAGTACTTC. Protein sequence: CASSLEGEQYF.

The chain links TRBV18 to TRBJ2-1; no reliable D call. CDR3 length equals 13 residues. Germline assignment: CDR1 KGHSH and CDR2 LQKENI. V lost 4 bases and J lost 7, with 11 bases in between. The CDR3 spells CASSRTPRNEQFF. CDR3 DNA sequence: TGTGCCAGCTCACGAACCCCTAGGAATGAGCAGTTCTTC.

This chain connects TRBV6-5 to TRBJ1-2; D remains ambiguous. V lost 6 bases to trimming and J lost 6 bases, with 14 bases between them. This CDR3 spans 13 amino acids. CDR1 and CDR2 from the germline V gene are MNHEY and SVGAGI. CDR3 in amino acids: CASRVGGFHGYTF. Here the CDR3 DNA reads TGTGCCAGCAGAGTGGGAGGGTTCCATGGCTACACCTTC.

A few counts support this clone. The chain combines TRBV9 with TRBJ2-5; D is unclear. Germline lookup yields CDR1 SGDLS and CDR2 YYNGEE. This CDR3 region has 14 residues. The germline V and J ends were trimmed by 0 bases and 1 base, with 7 bases remaining between them. This CDR3 reads CASSVGLGQETQYF. The CDR3 DNA is TGTGCCAGCAGCGTAGGGCTAGGCCAAGAGACCCAGTACTTC.

CDR3 coding DNA: TGTGCCACCAGCCCCGAGACCGGGGAGCTGTTTTTT. It codes for CATSPETGELFF. The rearrangement uses TRBV15 and TRBJ2-2, with D hard to call. Trimming took off 5 bases at V and 5 bases at J, with 6 bases between the two ends. Germline CDR1 LNHNV, CDR2 YYDKDF (reference sequence). CDR3 length equals 12 residues.

V and J are TRBV28 and TRBJ1-2, with D tentatively TRBD1 (6 bases). The germline V and J ends were trimmed by 7 bases and 3 bases, with 12 bases remaining between them. This CDR3 is 13 amino acids long. Germline CDR1 reads MDHEN; CDR2 reads SYDVKM. CDR3 sequence reads: CASTRTEDYGYTF. CDR3 nucleotides: TGTGCCAGCACCAGGACAGAAGACTATGGCTACACCTTC.

This chain joins TRBV28 and TRBJ2-5, with D uncertain. Germline V CDR1 and CDR2: MDHEN, SYDVKM. This CDR3 has 11 residues. V was cut by 3 bases and J by 5 bases, with 4 bases left in between. In nucleotides, the CDR3 is TGTGCCAGCAGTTTGGGGGAGACCCAGTACTTC. This encodes CASSLGETQYF.

This clone has a single count. At one end, the junction sequence differs from germline, possibly due to a read error. Other DNA sequences of this sample code for an identical CDR3. The rearrangement links TRBV5-4 to TRBJ1-1, with a weak D call TRBD1 (5 bases). From germline, CDR1 is SGHNT and CDR2 YYREEE (reference sequence). This CDR3 spans 15 amino acids. The CDR3 region is CASRGAVGKNTEAFF. CDR3 DNA: TGTGCTAGCAGAGGGGCGGTCGGAAAGAACACTGAAGCTTTCTTT.